This TCR beta chain was recovered during a study of identical twins. The donors were all healthy and Caucasian. The CDR3 runs to 15 residues. Germline lookup yields CDR1 DFQATT and CDR2 SNEGSKA (reference sequence). Trimming took 1 base from V and 2 from J, leaving 12 bases between them. Study-wide findings and caveats: In cord blood, abundant beta clonotypes had fewer insertions; memory showed no trend. There is a chance that invariant MAIT and iNKT cells partially muddied zero-insertion analyses.

A universal primer site arose from template switching, and cDNA bore unique molecular identifiers. Each CDR3 protein gets one entry after TCRdb re-called the 5' RACE reads with MiXCR. The sample consists of a few hundred thousand distinct CDR3 sequences, around 8.8% of them appearing once. This clonotype was observed many times. What it binds is not known. The same sample was also used in a study of yellow fever vaccine responses in identical twins.

The V call is TRBV20-1, the J call TRBJ2-1; tentatively, D is TRBD2 (6 bases). The source material was CD8+ T cells sorted from blood. This clonotype was obtained from a woman younger than 30 in good health. The CDR3 coding sequence is TGCAGTGCTAGAGTTTACGGGGGAACCTACAATGAGCAGTTCTTC. Protein product: CSARVYGGTYNEQFF.